This TCR beta chain was sequenced during a study of glioma-infiltrating T cells. TCR alpha and beta CDR3 regions were amplified from RNA using iRepertoire nested multiplex PCR. TCRdb redid the calling of the multiplex PCR reads with MiXCR, one entry per CDR3 protein. The repertoire has about 400,000 distinct CDR3 sequences, 41% of them found once; the top ten carry around 13%. The study, taken as a whole, reports: Patients with low tissue-blood divergence carried a signature set of shared blood CDR3 motifs.

This clonotype has more than one count but fewer than ten. Its cognate antigen is unknown. Looked up from germline, CDR1 is SGHDN and CDR2 is FVKESK. V was shortened by 6 bases and J by 10 bases, with 14 bases between the two germline ends. CDR3 length equals 12 residues. Sequenced material: glioma tissue, nonneoplastic brain tissue, or PBMCs (not recorded which). This TCR was recovered from a human donor with low-grade glioma or glioblastoma, undergoing nonglioma brain surgery, or in good health (not recorded which). The chain links TRBV14 to TRBJ2-3; D perhaps matches TRBD1 (5 bases). In DNA form, the CDR3 reads TGTGCCAGCAGTAAGACAGCTACCGCGCAGTATTTT. Its protein is CASSKTATAQYF.